These T cell receptor beta chains were read from a single sample in a study of STAT5B mutations in CD4+ large granular lymphocyte leukemia. Some clones are missing from TCRdb's copy, which holds only in-frame ones; the method was immunoSEQ multiplex PCR. The table lists more than 30,000 clones, around 90% of them singletons. Sample: CD4+ T cells from blood buffy coats. These TCRs come from a human donor in good health. Both conserved end residues are part of each CDR3. Fields, in order: J gene, clone size, D gene, V gene, CDR3 protein, CDR3 DNA. A D gene is named only where the DNA matches it firmly. Clone size, where shown, is once, few, many, or a class for clones that have expanded.

j_call: TRBJ2-4; clone_size: .; d_call: .; v_call: TRBV6-6; cdr3_aa: CASSYSGGFQYF; cdr3_nt: TGTGCCAGCAGTTACTCCGGGGGCTTTCAGTACTTC
j_call: TRBJ2-5; clone_size: .; d_call: .; v_call: TRBV5-4; cdr3_aa: CASSLRGWNMQETQYF; cdr3_nt: TGTGCCAGCAGCCTGCGGGGTTGGAATATGCAAGAGACCCAGTACTTC
j_call: TRBJ2-1; clone_size: .; d_call: .; v_call: TRBV6-5; cdr3_aa: CASSRLDEQFF; cdr3_nt: TGTGCCAGCAGTCGTCTCGATGAGCAGTTCTTC
j_call: TRBJ2-7; clone_size: .; d_call: TRBD2; v_call: TRBV10-3; cdr3_aa: CAISPGTSGNYEQYF; cdr3_nt: TGTGCCATCAGCCCTGGGACTAGCGGGAACTACGAGCAGTACTTC
j_call: TRBJ1-4; clone_size: .; d_call: .; v_call: TRBV5-6; cdr3_aa: CASSLRRLNEKLFF; cdr3_nt: TGTGCCAGCAGCCTTCGAAGGCTTAATGAAAAACTGTTTTTT
j_call: TRBJ2-7; clone_size: .; d_call: .; v_call: TRBV4-1; cdr3_aa: CASSQATQSVGEQYF; cdr3_nt: TGCGCCAGCAGCCAAGCTACCCAGTCGGTGGGGGAGCAGTACTTC
j_call: TRBJ2-2; clone_size: .; d_call: TRBD2; v_call: TRBV7-9; cdr3_aa: CASSGRGLADANTGELFF; cdr3_nt: TGTGCCAGCAGCGGACGAGGACTAGCGGATGCGAACACCGGGGAGCTGTTTTTT
j_call: TRBJ2-4; clone_size: .; d_call: TRBD2; v_call: TRBV7-2; cdr3_aa: CASSRSGAGNIQYF; cdr3_nt: TGTGCCAGCAGCCGAAGCGGGGCGGGGAACATTCAGTACTTC
j_call: TRBJ1-5; clone_size: .; d_call: TRBD1; v_call: TRBV4-2; cdr3_aa: CASSQDIWGSGTDSNQPQHF; cdr3_nt: TGTGCCAGCAGCCAAGATATCTGGGGGTCCGGGACAGATAGCAATCAGCCCCAGCATTTT
j_call: TRBJ2-3; clone_size: .; d_call: TRBD2; v_call: TRBV5-4; cdr3_aa: CASSLAGLATDTQYF; cdr3_nt: TGTGCCAGCAGTCTAGCGGGACTAGCGACAGATACGCAGTATTTT
j_call: TRBJ1-4; clone_size: .; d_call: .; v_call: TRBV25-1; cdr3_aa: CASSKPTGGINEKLFF; cdr3_nt: TGTGCCAGCAGTAAGCCGACGGGGGGAATTAATGAAAAACTGTTTTTT
j_call: TRBJ1-5; clone_size: few; d_call: .; v_call: TRBV6-1; cdr3_aa: CASSGQDPPVNQPQHF; cdr3_nt: TGTGCCAGCAGTGGGCAGGATCCCCCGGTAAATCAGCCCCAGCATTTT
j_call: TRBJ1-2; clone_size: .; d_call: .; v_call: TRBV9; cdr3_aa: CASSVDLNQAGGRYGYTF; cdr3_nt: TGTGCCAGCAGCGTAGACCTAAATCAGGCGGGGGGTCGATATGGCTACACCTTC
j_call: TRBJ1-5; clone_size: .; d_call: .; v_call: TRBV28; cdr3_aa: CASSLNVGAGNQPQHF; cdr3_nt: TGTGCCAGCAGTTTAAACGTAGGGGCAGGCAATCAGCCCCAGCATTTT
j_call: TRBJ1-1; clone_size: .; d_call: TRBD1; v_call: TRBV28; cdr3_aa: CASSIRQGALNTEAFF; cdr3_nt: TGTGCCAGCAGTATCCGACAGGGGGCGCTTAACACTGAAGCTTTCTTT
j_call: TRBJ2-7; clone_size: .; d_call: TRBD2; v_call: TRBV6-5; cdr3_aa: CASSLAAGAYEQYF; cdr3_nt: TGTGCCAGCAGCCTGGCAGCGGGAGCCTACGAGCAGTACTTC
j_call: TRBJ2-5; clone_size: .; d_call: TRBD1; v_call: TRBV5-1; cdr3_aa: CASSLGVGTATVEQYF; cdr3_nt: TGCGCCAGCAGCTTAGGAGTTGGGACAGCCACTGTGGAGCAGTACTTC
j_call: TRBJ2-7; clone_size: once; d_call: .; v_call: TRBV2; cdr3_aa: CASSEARSLAGVEQYF; cdr3_nt: TGTGCCAGCAGTGAAGCTCGATCCCTTGCCGGGGTCGAGCAGTACTTC
j_call: TRBJ2-7; clone_size: few; d_call: TRBD1; v_call: TRBV7-9; cdr3_aa: CASSVIGQGATWEQYF; cdr3_nt: TGTGCCAGCAGCGTAATAGGACAGGGAGCTACGTGGGAGCAGTACTTC
j_call: TRBJ2-7; clone_size: .; d_call: .; v_call: TRBV7-2; cdr3_aa: CASSLGTSNEQYF; cdr3_nt: TGTGCCAGCAGCTTAGGCACTAGTAACGAGCAGTACTTC
j_call: TRBJ2-2; clone_size: .; d_call: .; v_call: TRBV6-1; cdr3_aa: CASYAAEGFGGELFF; cdr3_nt: TGTGCCAGCTATGCGGCCGAGGGGTTCGGCGGGGAGCTGTTTTTT
j_call: TRBJ2-7; clone_size: .; d_call: .; v_call: TRBV19; cdr3_aa: CASSNRKSTYEQYF; cdr3_nt: TGTGCCAGTAGTAATAGGAAGTCCACCTACGAGCAGTACTTC
j_call: TRBJ1-1; clone_size: .; d_call: .; v_call: TRBV10-3; cdr3_aa: CAIGNGGPNTEAFF; cdr3_nt: TGTGCCATCGGGAACGGGGGCCCGAACACTGAAGCTTTCTTT
j_call: TRBJ2-7; clone_size: .; d_call: TRBD2; v_call: TRBV5-1; cdr3_aa: CASSSGTSGSYEQYF; cdr3_nt: TGCGCCAGCAGCTCCGGGACTAGCGGTTCCTACGAGCAGTACTTC
j_call: TRBJ2-1; clone_size: .; d_call: TRBD2; v_call: TRBV6-1; cdr3_aa: CASGGASGRNEQFF; cdr3_nt: TGTGCCAGTGGGGGCGCTAGCGGGCGGAATGAGCAGTTCTTC
j_call: TRBJ2-5; clone_size: .; d_call: TRBD1; v_call: TRBV7-7; cdr3_aa: CASSLDRGGETQYF; cdr3_nt: TGTGCCAGCAGTTTAGACAGGGGGGGGGAGACCCAGTACTTC
j_call: TRBJ2-5; clone_size: .; d_call: TRBD1; v_call: TRBV10-3; cdr3_aa: CAISTDREETQYF; cdr3_nt: TGTGCCATCAGTACGGACAGGGAAGAGACCCAGTACTTC
j_call: TRBJ1-3; clone_size: .; d_call: TRBD1; v_call: TRBV7-8; cdr3_aa: CASSLLSQGAGNTIYF; cdr3_nt: TGTGCCAGCAGCTTACTTTCCCAGGGGGCTGGAAACACCATATATTTT
j_call: TRBJ2-1; clone_size: .; d_call: .; v_call: TRBV2; cdr3_aa: CASSGSGTSYNEQFF; cdr3_nt: TGTGCCAGCAGTGGATCGGGGACCTCCTACAATGAGCAGTTCTTC
j_call: TRBJ2-5; clone_size: .; d_call: .; v_call: TRBV5-1; cdr3_aa: CASSLEGSLGRNQYF; cdr3_nt: TGCGCCAGCAGCTTGGAGGGGAGCCTAGGGAGGAACCAGTACTTC
j_call: TRBJ2-5; clone_size: .; d_call: .; v_call: TRBV2; cdr3_aa: CASSGVGGIAETQYF; cdr3_nt: TGTGCCAGCAGTGGAGTGGGTGGGATAGCAGAGACCCAGTACTTC
j_call: TRBJ2-7; clone_size: .; d_call: .; v_call: TRBV21-1; cdr3_aa: CASSNTTSGSRHYEQYF; cdr3_nt: TGTGCCAGCAGCAACACGACTAGCGGGAGTCGTCACTACGAGCAGTACTTC
j_call: TRBJ1-1; clone_size: .; d_call: .; v_call: TRBV7-9; cdr3_aa: CASSVTRDTFNTEAFF; cdr3_nt: TGTGCCAGCAGCGTCACCCGGGACACATTCAACACTGAAGCTTTCTTT
j_call: TRBJ1-5; clone_size: .; d_call: .; v_call: TRBV7-3; cdr3_aa: CASSLPLGVGLF; cdr3_nt: TGTGCCAGCAGCCTGCCCTTGGGGGTAGGTCTTTTT
j_call: TRBJ1-4; clone_size: .; d_call: .; v_call: TRBV4-1; cdr3_aa: CASSQLSEFTEKLFF; cdr3_nt: TGCGCCAGCAGCCAACTTTCGGAGTTTACTGAAAAACTGTTTTTT
j_call: TRBJ2-3; clone_size: .; d_call: .; v_call: TRBV5-1; cdr3_aa: CASSLEGSITDTQYF; cdr3_nt: TGCGCCAGCAGCTTGGAGGGTAGCATCACAGATACGCAGTATTTT
j_call: TRBJ2-5; clone_size: .; d_call: .; v_call: TRBV5-8; cdr3_aa: CASRLGDRVETQYF; cdr3_nt: TGTGCCAGCAGACTCGGAGACCGTGTAGAGACCCAGTACTTC
j_call: TRBJ2-3; clone_size: once; d_call: .; v_call: TRBV2; cdr3_aa: CASSVLDSTDTQYF; cdr3_nt: TGTGCCAGCAGTGTGTTGGACAGCACAGATACGCAGTATTTT
j_call: TRBJ2-7; clone_size: .; d_call: TRBD2; v_call: TRBV6-5; cdr3_aa: CASSYVIAGVYEQYF; cdr3_nt: TGTGCCAGCAGTTACGTCATAGCGGGAGTTTACGAGCAGTACTTC
j_call: TRBJ2-1; clone_size: .; d_call: TRBD2; v_call: TRBV18; cdr3_aa: CASSPGLAGTSSYNEQFF; cdr3_nt: TGTGCCAGCTCACCGGGACTAGCGGGTACCAGCTCCTACAATGAGCAGTTCTTC
j_call: TRBJ2-7; clone_size: .; d_call: .; v_call: TRBV5-4; cdr3_aa: CASSLGTTSYEQYF; cdr3_nt: TGTGCCAGCAGCCTGGGGACAACCTCCTACGAGCAGTACTTC
j_call: TRBJ1-1; clone_size: .; d_call: .; v_call: TRBV7-3; cdr3_aa: CASSRGGGMNTEAFF; cdr3_nt: TGTGCCAGCAGCCGAGGGGGAGGGATGAACACTGAAGCTTTCTTT
j_call: TRBJ2-5; clone_size: .; d_call: .; v_call: TRBV28; cdr3_aa: CASREGPAQETQYF; cdr3_nt: TGTGCCAGCAGGGAGGGGCCGGCCCAAGAGACCCAGTACTTC
j_call: TRBJ2-2; clone_size: .; d_call: TRBD1; v_call: TRBV5-5; cdr3_aa: CASSRGQGVPYTGELFF; cdr3_nt: TGTGCCAGCAGCCGTGGACAGGGGGTTCCCTACACCGGGGAGCTGTTTTTT
j_call: TRBJ1-2; clone_size: .; d_call: .; v_call: TRBV5-5; cdr3_aa: CASSRTSPYNYGYTF; cdr3_nt: TGTGCCAGCAGTCGGACGTCCCCTTATAACTATGGCTACACCTTC